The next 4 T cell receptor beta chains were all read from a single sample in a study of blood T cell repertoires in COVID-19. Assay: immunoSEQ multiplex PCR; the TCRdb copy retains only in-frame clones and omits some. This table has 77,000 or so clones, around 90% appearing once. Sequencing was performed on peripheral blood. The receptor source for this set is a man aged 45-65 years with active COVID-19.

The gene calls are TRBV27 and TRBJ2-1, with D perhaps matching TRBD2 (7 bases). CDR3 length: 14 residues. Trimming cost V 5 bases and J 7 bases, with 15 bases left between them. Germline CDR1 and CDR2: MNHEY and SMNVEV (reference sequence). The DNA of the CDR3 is TGTGCCAGCAGTCTGGGGAGGGGACAAAATGAGCAGTTCTTC. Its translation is CASSLGRGQNEQFF.

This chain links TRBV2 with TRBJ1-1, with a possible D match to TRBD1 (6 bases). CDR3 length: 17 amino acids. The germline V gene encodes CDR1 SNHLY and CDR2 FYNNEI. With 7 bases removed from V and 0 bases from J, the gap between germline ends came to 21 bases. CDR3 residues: CASIPGGASDLNTEAFF. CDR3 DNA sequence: TGTGCCAGCATCCCTGGGGGGGCCTCGGACTTGAACACTGAAGCTTTCTTT.

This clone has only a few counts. DNA of the CDR3: TGTGCCAGCAGTGAAGCGGGGCAGGATTCACCCCTCCACTTT. This codes for CASSEAGQDSPLHF. The J gene is TRBJ1-6, the V gene TRBV6-1; possible D gene TRBD1, 5 bases. Germline V gene sequence: CDR1 MNHNS, CDR2 SASEGT. V was pared by 0 bases and J by 8 bases, with 8 bases between. There are 14 residues in the CDR3.

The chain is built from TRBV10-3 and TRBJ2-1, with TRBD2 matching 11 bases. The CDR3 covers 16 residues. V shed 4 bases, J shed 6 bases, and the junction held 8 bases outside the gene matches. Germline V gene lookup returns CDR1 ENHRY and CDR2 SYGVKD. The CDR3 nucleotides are TGTGCCATCAGTGGATCCGGGACTAGCGGAGGCAATGAGCAGTTCTTC. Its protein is CAISGSGTSGGNEQFF.